Listed below are T cell receptor beta chains from one sample, sequenced in a study of OX40 agonist ivuxolimab in advanced cancers. The data were produced by immunoSEQ multiplex PCR, yet TCRdb's version contains in-frame clones alone and is incomplete. The sample yields tens of thousands of clones, roughly 88% seen once. The sample was CD4+ or CD8+ T cells sorted from blood, taken in a trial of the OX40 agonist ivuxolimab. The receptors were gathered from an adult with an advanced solid tumor such as melanoma, head and neck, liver or kidney cancer. Both conserved end residues are part of each CDR3. The D gene is left open where the match is weak. Clone size appears in some rows only: once, few, many, or a class for an expanded clone.

v_gene	d_gene	abundance	j_gene	CDR3nt	CDR3aa
TRBV15	NA	NA	TRBJ1-1	TGTGCCACCAGCAGAGGAATAAACAGTCCTGAAGCTTTCTTT	CATSRGINSPEAFF
TRBV6-5	NA	NA	TRBJ1-6	TGTGCCAGCAGTTACGGGTCGAATTCACCCCTCCACTTT	CASSYGSNSPLHF
TRBV19	TRBD1	NA	TRBJ1-1	TGTGCCAGTAGTCCTAACCGGGACAGGGGTCTTCTTACTGAAGCTTTCTTT	CASSPNRDRGLLTEAFF
TRBV6-5	TRBD1	NA	TRBJ1-1	TGTGCCAGCAGCGGACAGGGAACTGAAGCTTTCTTT	CASSGQGTEAFF
TRBV13	TRBD2	NA	TRBJ2-5	TGTGCCAGCAGCTTTGCCCAGAGCGGGGGTGGGGAGCAGTACTTC	CASSFAQSGGGEQYF
TRBV6-1	TRBD2	once	TRBJ2-5	TGTGCCAGCAGTCCGACTAGCGGGCAAGAGACCCAGTACTTC	CASSPTSGQETQYF
TRBV7-9	NA	few	TRBJ1-6	TGTGCCAGCAGCTTAGTTGTTTTTAATTCACCCCTCCACTTT	CASSLVVFNSPLHF
TRBV11-2	NA	NA	TRBJ1-6	TGTGCCAGCAGCTTAAGAAGGAATTCACCCCTCCACTTT	CASSLRRNSPLHF
TRBV11-3	TRBD1	once	TRBJ2-7	TGTGCCAGCAGCCCAGGGACAGGGCGCAACTACGAGCAGTACTTC	CASSPGTGRNYEQYF
TRBV27	NA	NA	TRBJ2-7	TGTGCCAGCAGTTTAAGTGGGACCCTCTCCTACGAGCAGTACTTC	CASSLSGTLSYEQYF
TRBV15	TRBD2	NA	TRBJ2-2	TGTGCCACTGGACTAGCGGGGGGGCCGTACACCGGGGAGCTGTTTTTT	CATGLAGGPYTGELFF